The entry below gives a single TCR beta chain sequence along with its context. This specimen belongs to a study of cytomegalovirus exposure and HLA in healthy donors. Overall study context: From HLA-typed donors, an early data release held approximately 85 million unique TCRs.

A multiplex PCR was run with 60 Vbeta primers and 13 Jbeta primers. Libraries were prepared by immunoSEQ multiplex PCR; TCRdb keeps only in-frame clonotypes and omits some of them. This repertoire shows about 160,000 clones, around four fifths found once; its top ten account for approximately 2%. The sequencing input was PBMCs. The receptor was derived from a man aged 18 to 29 in good health and CMV-seronegative.

The CDR3 loop is CATSRDPTSGSYEQYF. In DNA, the CDR3 is TGTGCCACCAGCAGAGATCCGACTAGCGGGTCCTACGAGCAGTACTTC. This sequence joins TRBV15 and TRBJ2-7, with 10 nucleotides matching TRBD2. The J segment lost 1 base and the V segment lost 0 bases, leaving 3 bases of the junction unmatched. CDR1 is LNHNV and CDR2 is YYDKDF in the germline V gene (reference sequence). The CDR3 sequence is 16 residues long.